Below, one TCR beta chain is given with its context. This receptor's antigen is unknown. No much larger clonotype is one base removed from it; base qualities were not supplied. The sample carries other DNA sequences with the same CDR3. The treatment or condition label on this specimen signifies: oral pan-JAK inhibitor, 5-10 mg twice daily. Lesional scalp punch biopsies and peripheral blood were collected from alopecia areata patients. PBMCs were isolated by density centrifugation and stained for CD3, CD4 and CD8, after which CD4+ and CD8+ T cells were sorted on a FACSAria. This entry belongs to a study of CD8+ T cells in alopecia areata (dated by TCRdb to 2016 to 2018). For the study in its entirety: Treated patients were enrolled in an open-label pilot trial of oral tofacitinib, 5 to 10 mg twice daily, for moderate-to-severe alopecia areata. In treated patients, disease severity was measured using the SALT score, which gives the percentage of scalp surface area affected. Patients on tofacitinib were biopsied at baseline and after 4 and 24 weeks of treatment, and several of the patients also had a later scalp biopsy. Scalp clonality was compared across normal scalp (n=4), patchy alopecia areata scalp (n=8), and alopecia totalis/universalis scalp (n=8). On the human side, TCRbeta sequencing was run on scalp tissue and on sorted CD4+ and CD8+ peripheral blood T cells from healthy controls and from alopecia areata patients with either patchy or totalis/universalis disease. Tofacitinib was given for 6 to 18 months, followed by 6 months of follow-up off drug to assess delayed response and recurrence. The RNA source kit depended on sample type: the PAXgene miRNA kit for fixed scalp, the miRNeasy kit for PBMCs, and the RNeasy kit for mouse skin. TCRbeta CDR3 regions were amplified by immunoSEQ multiplex PCR with 35 Vbeta forward and 13 Jbeta reverse primers. High-throughput TCRbeta sequencing was used to examine T cell clonal expansion in alopecia areata in both the C3H/HeJ mouse model and human patients. Overall study outcomes, separate from this receptor: Unlike mouse skin, which is dominated by gammadelta T cells, normal human skin has resident alphabeta T cells that are also sequenced, and this complicates analysis of the scalp TCR repertoire. Many expanded lesional clones were found to persist in scalp and blood during tofacitinib treatment, and relapse after treatment cessation may be partly explained by this persistence. Because the treated cohort was small and had just a single nonresponder, larger studies are needed to establish links between baseline CD8+ expansion and response. Tofacitinib significantly lowered scalp clonality and the number of expanded CD8+ clones among the top 100 scalp clones. TCR sequences shared between patients were less clear than in mice, possibly partly because of HLA diversity in the patient population. Higher clonality and more expanded CD8+ clones were observed in lesional scalp than in normal scalp, particularly in alopecia totalis/universalis, a finding suggestive of antigenic drive.

Libraries were made using the immunoSEQ multiplex PCR assay. RNA was extracted from all samples and reverse transcribed into cDNA, which served as template for TCR sequencing. First-strand cDNA was synthesized with SuperScript III using a 2:1 mix of oligo-dT and random hexamers. Amplification bias was assessed with a synthetic immune receptor repertoire, and residual bias was removed computationally. In the original analysis: Raw reads were preprocessed to remove errors, and CDR3 was defined by IMGT conventions from the conserved cysteine to phenylalanine. To get clonality, Shannon entropy was normalized by log2 of the number of productive unique TCRs and the result was subtracted from 1. Whether each scalp clone was CD4 or CD8 was inferred by checking scalp TCRbeta sequences against the CD4 and CD8 repertoires from sorted blood. This is the immuneACCESS table as TCRdb keeps it, with only in-frame sequences that have V and J called. A part of the clones is gone; compared with another copy, unresolved V genes explain less than half, and the rest is unexplained. V, J and clone size are those of that table, while D and trimming were read from the DNA. The sample contains 150,000 to 200,000 clones, roughly 60% of them found a single time. The ten biggest clones cover roughly 1.3% of the sample.

This clonotype was obtained from a human donor with alopecia areata. This specimen was CD4+ T cells sorted from blood, taken between weeks 49 and 50, from a patient treated with tofacitinib.

In nucleotide form, the sequence is TGCAGTGCAAGACAGAACACTGAAGCTTTCTTT. This yields the protein CSARQNTEAFF. This sequence uses TRBV20-1 and TRBJ1-1, with no confidently assigned D gene. CDR1 and CDR2 (DFQATT, SNEGSKA) derive from the germline V gene (reference sequence). At the junction V is shortened by 6 bases and J by 1 base, with 6 bases in between. Spanning cysteine to phenylalanine, the CDR3 consists of 11 amino acids. The CDR3 DNA has 33 bases and is translated from base 1.